This T cell receptor beta chain was retrieved from a study of Ad26.COV2.S vaccination and SARS-CoV-2 variants (dated by TCRdb to the early 2020s). At the level of the whole study: Vaccine-arm donors came from COV1001, a multicentre, randomized, double-blind, placebo-controlled phase I-IIa trial of Ad26.COV2.S in healthy adults. Ad26.COV2.S was administered intramuscularly at 5 x 10^10 or 1 x 10^11 viral particles, either as a single shot or as two shots given 56 days apart. TCRbeta repertoire sequencing served as the tool for gauging how specific and how broad the SARS-CoV-2-reactive T cell receptors were following Ad26.COV2.S vaccination. The TCR-sequenced set comprised around 30 samples: roughly 19 Ad26.COV2.S vaccine recipients, 5 placebo recipients and 8 SARS-CoV-2 convalescent individuals. Trial participants were randomized into five groups of five, in which low-dose or high-dose Ad26.COV2.S was given once or twice, or placebo was given on both occasions. Investigators did not know the trial group allocation while performing experiments and assessing outcomes. Summary of the overall study and its limitations: Non-spike TCR breadth was comparable between vaccine and placebo recipients, consistent with the vaccine containing only spike. After vaccination, spike-specific CD8+ and CD4+ T cell responses were reported to show substantial breadth. Ad26.COV2.S recipients had higher spike-specific TCR breadth than placebo recipients (P = 0.0014). Comparing responses between vaccine doses or regimens was not something the study was powered to do. According to the authors, total T cell responses may have been underestimated by the TCR breadth and depth analyses.

The V end loses 4 bases and the J end loses 3 bases, and a stretch of 13 bases separates them. The cysteine opens and the phenylalanine closes a CDR3 of 15 amino acids. CDR3 DNA only is kept here, 45 bases in frame from base 1. CDR1 SGHDN and CDR2 FVKESK were looked up in the germline V gene. Remarks on this clone: This clone's antigen is unknown. Within one base of it there is no much larger clone, and no base qualities were kept.

The immunoSEQ Assay was the method used to sequence TCRbeta CDR3 regions. After extraction, genomic DNA underwent amplification by bias-controlled multiplex PCR, followed by high-throughput sequencing. The paper's processing steps were these. Collapsing and filtering of sequences were performed to quantify the absolute abundance of each unique TCRbeta CDR3 region. T cell fraction was estimated by normalization of TCRbeta template counts to usable DNA, with usable DNA being measured through amplification of reference genes present in all nucleated cells. Repertoire TCRs were annotated as SARS-CoV-2-specific when V gene, CDR3 amino acid sequence and J gene were exactly matched to a known reactive TCR set. The reference SARS-CoV-2 TCR set was derived from MIRA and filtered for enrichment in COVID-19-positive ImmuneCODE repertoires, a step that removed public or cross-reactive TCRs. Based on the MIRA antigens, annotated TCRs were further analysed at the level of specific ORF or position within ORF. Depth was the summed frequency of annotated unique rearrangements, while breadth was defined as annotated unique rearrangements over total unique productive rearrangements. Two-sided Wilcoxon rank-sum tests were used to compare TCR breadth between groups. TCRdb provides this immuneACCESS table in a form limited to in-frame rearrangements. Some clones are lacking; in checked studies, under half of them reflect an unresolved V gene, and why the rest are absent is not known. V, J and clone size are those of that table, while D and trimming were read from the DNA. This sample holds approximately 460,000 clones; about 89% were observed only once. The ten largest account for 1.5% to 2% of the sample.

The treatment or condition label corresponds to: over 15 received Ad26.COV2.S at low or high dose, single or two shots; a few received placebo; per-sample allocation not given. For vaccine and placebo recipients, repertoires were sequenced using samples collected on day 63 after the first injection. Cohort 1b enrolled 25 to 30 adults aged 18-55 years at a single site in Boston, USA, between 29 July and 7 August 2020. Ad26.COV2.S was a replication-incompetent adenovirus type 26 vector that expressed a prefusion-stabilized SARS-CoV-2 spike protein derived from the original Wuhan strain. This clonotype was obtained from a person between 18 and 65 years old who received the Ad26.COV2.S COVID-19 vaccine or a placebo. The sequencing here drew on peripheral blood, taken in a trial of Ad26.COV2.S vaccine versus placebo. The chain is made from TRBV14 and TRBJ2-4; tentative D gene TRBD1, with 6 bases matching. The CDR3 sequence is CASSRGQGFKNIQYF. The nucleotide sequence is TGTGCCAGCAGCCGGGGGCAGGGTTTCAAAAACATTCAGTACTTC.